These 3 T cell receptor beta chains were sequenced from one sample in a study of blood T cells in healthy people across ages. A second PCR of about 7 to 12 cycles used a sample-barcoded 5' primer and a J-beta primer mix. TCRdb itself ran the 5' RACE reads through MiXCR, one entry per CDR3 protein. The sample holds around 500,000 distinct CDR3 sequences, 40% to 50% seen once. Sequenced material: blood. The receptors were sampled from a man older than 75 in good health.

This clonotype was seen a single time. The J gene is TRBJ2-3, the V gene TRBV15; D unresolved. Germline V gene data show CDR1 as LNHNV and CDR2 as YYDKDF (reference sequence). The CDR3 is 15 residues long. V dropped 1 base and J dropped 6 bases, with 14 bases sitting between them. The CDR3 region has the DNA TGTGCCACCAGCAGAGGAGTAGCCCTGTCGGATACGCAGTATTTT. This sequence encodes CATSRGVALSDTQYF. The complete variable domain, with remaining parts taken from reference TRBV15 and TRBJ2-3, reads DAMVIQNPRYQVTQFGKPVTLSCSQTLNHNVMYWYQQKSSQAPKLLFHYYDKDFNNEADTPDNFQSRRPNTSFCFLDIRSPGLGDTAMYLCATSRGVALSDTQYFGPGTRLTVL.

This clonotype has just a few counts. This chain connects TRBV7-2 to TRBJ2-3, with no clear D. Between the trimmed V and J ends, which lost 5 bases and 4 bases, there was a span of 7 bases. The V gene's germline CDR1 is SGHTA and CDR2 FQGNSA. The CDR3 loop spans 12 amino acids. DNA for the CDR3: TGTGCCAGCAGCCCAGTCGCAGATACGCAGTATTTT. It specifies CASSPVADTQYF.

This clonotype was counted only a few times. V and J are TRBV7-9 and TRBJ1-2; possible D gene TRBD1, 5 bases. With 5 bases removed from V and 10 bases from J, the gap between germline ends came to 14 bases. Germline values: CDR1 SEHNR, CDR2 FQNEAQ (reference sequence). CDR3 length: 12 residues. CDR3 DNA: TGTGCCAGCAGCCCCCCCGACAGAGTCTACACCTTC. It codes for CASSPPDRVYTF.